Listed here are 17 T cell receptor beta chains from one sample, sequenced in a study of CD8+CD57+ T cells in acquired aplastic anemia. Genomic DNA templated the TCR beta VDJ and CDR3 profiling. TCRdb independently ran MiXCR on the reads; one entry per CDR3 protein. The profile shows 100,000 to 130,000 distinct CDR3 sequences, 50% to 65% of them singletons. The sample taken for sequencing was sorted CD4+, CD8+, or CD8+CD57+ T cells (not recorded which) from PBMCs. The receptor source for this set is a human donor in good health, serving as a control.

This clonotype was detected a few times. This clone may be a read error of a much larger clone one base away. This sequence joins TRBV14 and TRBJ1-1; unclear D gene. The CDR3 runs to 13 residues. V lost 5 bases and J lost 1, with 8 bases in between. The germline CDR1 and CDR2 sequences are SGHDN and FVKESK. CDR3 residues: CASSFGPNTEAFF. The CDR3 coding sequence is TGTGCCAGCAGCTTCGGACCGAACACTGAAGCTTTCTTT.

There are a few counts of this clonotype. The CDR3 sequence: CASSVGGSSTDTQYF. The DNA of the CDR3 is TGCGCCAGCAGTGTCGGGGGATCTAGCACAGATACGCAGTATTTT. The V gene is TRBV10-2, the J gene TRBJ2-3, with D tentatively TRBD2 (6 bases). This CDR3 is built from 15 residues. Germline CDR1 and CDR2: WSHSY and SAAADI. V gave up 4 bases and J gave up 0 bases, with 11 bases separating them.

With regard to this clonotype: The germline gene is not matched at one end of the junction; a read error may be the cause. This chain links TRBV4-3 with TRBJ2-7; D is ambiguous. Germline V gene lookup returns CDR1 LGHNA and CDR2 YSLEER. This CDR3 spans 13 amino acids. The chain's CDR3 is CASGQDIYYERYF. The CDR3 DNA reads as TGCGCCAGCGGCCAAGACATATACTACGAGCGGTACTTC.

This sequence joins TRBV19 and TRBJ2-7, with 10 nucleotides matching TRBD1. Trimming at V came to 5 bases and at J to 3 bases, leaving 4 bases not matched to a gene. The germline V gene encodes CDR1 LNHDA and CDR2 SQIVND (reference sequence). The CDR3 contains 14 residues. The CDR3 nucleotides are TGTGCCAGTAGTGCGGGACAGGGGAGCTACGAGCAGTACTTC. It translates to CASSAGQGSYEQYF.

In DNA, the CDR3 is TGTGCCACCAGCAGTAGCGGGGGGAACCAAGAGACCCAGTACTTC. Residues: CATSSSGGNQETQYF. The genes are TRBV15 and TRBJ2-5, with 10 positions matching TRBD2. Germline V gene data show CDR1 as LNHNV and CDR2 as YYDKDF (reference sequence). This CDR3 is built from 15 residues. J gave up 0 bases and V 3 bases, and 1 base lay outside the gene matches. The full variable domain, rest sourced from reference TRBV15 and TRBJ2-5, is DAMVIQNPRYQVTQFGKPVTLSCSQTLNHNVMYWYQQKSSQAPKLLFHYYDKDFNNEADTPDNFQSRRPNTSFCFLDIRSPGLGDTAMYLCATSSSGGNQETQYFGPGTRLLVL.

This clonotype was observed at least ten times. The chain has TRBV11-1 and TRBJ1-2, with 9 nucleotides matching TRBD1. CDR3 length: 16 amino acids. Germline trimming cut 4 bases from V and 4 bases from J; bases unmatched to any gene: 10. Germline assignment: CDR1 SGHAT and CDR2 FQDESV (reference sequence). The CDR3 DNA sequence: TGTGCCAGCAGCTCAGCCCGGGACAGGGAAAGCTATGGCTACACCTTC. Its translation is CASSSARDRESYGYTF.

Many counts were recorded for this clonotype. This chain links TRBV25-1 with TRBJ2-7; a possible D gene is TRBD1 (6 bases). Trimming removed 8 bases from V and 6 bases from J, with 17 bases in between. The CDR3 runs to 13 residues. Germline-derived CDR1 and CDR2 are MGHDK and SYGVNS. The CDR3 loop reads CASGGGSILEQYF. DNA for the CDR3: TGTGCCAGCGGTGGGGGCTCAATTCTCGAGCAGTACTTC.

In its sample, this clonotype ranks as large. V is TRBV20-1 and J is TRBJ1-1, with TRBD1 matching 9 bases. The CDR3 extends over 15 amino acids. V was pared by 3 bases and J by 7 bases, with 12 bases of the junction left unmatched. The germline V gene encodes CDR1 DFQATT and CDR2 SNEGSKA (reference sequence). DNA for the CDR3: TGCAGTGCTAGCGTCTTTGGGACAGGGAACCTTGAAGCTTTCTTT. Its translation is CSASVFGTGNLEAFF.

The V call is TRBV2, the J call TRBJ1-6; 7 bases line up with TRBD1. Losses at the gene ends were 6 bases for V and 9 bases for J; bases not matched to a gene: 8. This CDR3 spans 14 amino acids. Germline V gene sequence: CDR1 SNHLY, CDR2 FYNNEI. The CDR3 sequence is CASSSETGRSPLHF. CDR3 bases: TGTGCCAGCAGCTCTGAGACAGGGCGTTCACCCCTCCACTTT.

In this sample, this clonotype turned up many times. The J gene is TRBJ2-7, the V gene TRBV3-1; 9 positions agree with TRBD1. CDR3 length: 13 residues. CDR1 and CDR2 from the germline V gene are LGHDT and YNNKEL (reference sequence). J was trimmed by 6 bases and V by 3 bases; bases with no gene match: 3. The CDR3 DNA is TGTGCCAGCAGCCATCCACAGGGGGCCGAGCAGTACTTC. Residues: CASSHPQGAEQYF.

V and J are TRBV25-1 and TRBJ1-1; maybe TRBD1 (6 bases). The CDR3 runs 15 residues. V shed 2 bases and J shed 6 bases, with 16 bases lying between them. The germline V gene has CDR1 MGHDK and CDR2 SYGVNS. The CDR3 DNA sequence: TGTGCCAGCAGTGAAAGTGGGGAGGGGGATGCTGAAGCTTTCTTT. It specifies CASSESGEGDAEAFF.

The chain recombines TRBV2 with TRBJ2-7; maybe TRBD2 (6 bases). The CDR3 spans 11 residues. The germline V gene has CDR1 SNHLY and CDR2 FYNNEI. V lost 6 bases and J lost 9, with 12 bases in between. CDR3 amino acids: CASRWGEVQYF. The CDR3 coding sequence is TGTGCCAGCAGGTGGGGGGAGGTGCAGTACTTC.

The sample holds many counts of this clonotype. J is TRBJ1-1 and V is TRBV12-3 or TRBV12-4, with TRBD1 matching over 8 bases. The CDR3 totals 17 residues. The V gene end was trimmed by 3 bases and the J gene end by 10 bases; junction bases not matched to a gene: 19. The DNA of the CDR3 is TGTGCCAGCAGTTTTTACCCAGGGGGCGCGACGGGACTGGGAGCTTTCTTT. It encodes CASSFYPGGATGLGAFF.

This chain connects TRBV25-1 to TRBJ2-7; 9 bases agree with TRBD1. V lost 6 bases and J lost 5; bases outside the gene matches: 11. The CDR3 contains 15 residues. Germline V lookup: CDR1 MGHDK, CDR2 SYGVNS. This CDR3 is CASSETGGAGDEQYF. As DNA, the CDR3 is TGTGCCAGCAGCGAAACAGGGGGCGCAGGCGACGAGCAGTACTTC.

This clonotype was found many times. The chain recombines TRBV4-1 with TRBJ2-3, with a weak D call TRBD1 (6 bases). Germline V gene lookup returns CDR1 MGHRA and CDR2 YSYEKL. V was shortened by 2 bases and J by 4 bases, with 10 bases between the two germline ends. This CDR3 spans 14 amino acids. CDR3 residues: CASSQYTGPDTQYF. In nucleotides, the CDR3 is TGCGCCAGCAGCCAATATACAGGGCCAGATACGCAGTATTTT.

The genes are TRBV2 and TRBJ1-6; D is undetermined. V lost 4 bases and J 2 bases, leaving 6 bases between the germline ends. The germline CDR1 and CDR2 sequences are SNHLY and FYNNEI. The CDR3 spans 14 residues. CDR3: CASSAGPYNSPLHF. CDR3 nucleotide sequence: TGTGCCAGCAGTGCCGGCCCCTATAATTCACCCCTCCACTTT. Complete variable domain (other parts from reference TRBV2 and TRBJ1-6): EPEVTQTPSHQVTQMGQEVILRCVPISNHLYFYWYRQILGQKVEFLVSFYNNEISEKSEIFDDQFSVERPDGSNFTLKIRSTKLEDSAMYFCASSAGPYNSPLHFGNGTRLTVT.

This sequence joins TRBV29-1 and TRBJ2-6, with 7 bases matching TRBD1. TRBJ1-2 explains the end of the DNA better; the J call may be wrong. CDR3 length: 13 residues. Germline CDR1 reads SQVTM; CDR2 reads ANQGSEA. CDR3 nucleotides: TGCAGCGTTGACGGACAGGTAGTACGTGGCTACACCTTC. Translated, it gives CSVDGQVVRGYTF.